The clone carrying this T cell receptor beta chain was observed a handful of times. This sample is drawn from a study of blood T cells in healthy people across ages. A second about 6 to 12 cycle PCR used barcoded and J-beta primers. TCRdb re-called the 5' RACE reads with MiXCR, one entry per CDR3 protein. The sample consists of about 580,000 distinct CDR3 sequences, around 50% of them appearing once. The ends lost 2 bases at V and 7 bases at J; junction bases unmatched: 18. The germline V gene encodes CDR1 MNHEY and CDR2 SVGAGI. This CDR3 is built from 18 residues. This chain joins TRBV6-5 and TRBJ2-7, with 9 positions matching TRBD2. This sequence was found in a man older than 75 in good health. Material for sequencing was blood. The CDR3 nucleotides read TGTGCCAGCAGTTACGGTAGCGGGAGCGTCAGCTCCTACGATGAGCAGTACTTC. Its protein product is CASSYGSGSVSSYDEQYF.